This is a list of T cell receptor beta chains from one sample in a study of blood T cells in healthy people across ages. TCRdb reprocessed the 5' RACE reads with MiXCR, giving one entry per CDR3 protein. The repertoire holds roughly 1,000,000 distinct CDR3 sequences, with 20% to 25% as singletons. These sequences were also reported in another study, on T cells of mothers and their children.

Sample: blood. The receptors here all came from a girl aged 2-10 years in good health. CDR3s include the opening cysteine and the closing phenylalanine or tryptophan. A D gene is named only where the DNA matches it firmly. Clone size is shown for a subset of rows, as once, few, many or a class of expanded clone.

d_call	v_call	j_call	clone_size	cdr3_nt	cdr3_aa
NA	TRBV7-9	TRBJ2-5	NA	TGTGCCAGCAGCCAAACCGAAACGAGAGAGACCCAGTACTTC	CASSQTETRETQYF
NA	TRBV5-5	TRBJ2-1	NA	TGTGCCAGCAGCTTGCTGGGGGGAGGCACCTACAATGAGCAGTTCTTC	CASSLLGGGTYNEQFF
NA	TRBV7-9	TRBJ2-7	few	TGTGCCAGCAGCAAGAGGGTGGACGCTTCCTACGAGCAGTACTTC	CASSKRVDASYEQYF
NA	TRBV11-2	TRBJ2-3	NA	TGTGCCAGCAGCTTAGAAGGCGGGGAAACGACCCTCTTTTCGCAGTATTTT	CASSLEGGETTLFSQYF
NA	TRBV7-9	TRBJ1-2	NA	TGTGCCAGCAGCTTAGGGTGGACAGATACCTATGGCTACACCTTC	CASSLGWTDTYGYTF
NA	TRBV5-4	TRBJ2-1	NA	TGTGCCACTTCCGGGGGGCTAAGAAATGAGCAGTTCTTC	CATSGGLRNEQFF
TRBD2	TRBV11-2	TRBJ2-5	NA	TGTGCCAGCAGCTTAAGCTTTTTGGGAGAAGCGGGGGGGCGCCGGAAGACCCAGTACTTC	CASSLSFLGEAGGRRKTQYF
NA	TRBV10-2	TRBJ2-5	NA	TGCGCCAGTTCAAAGGGCAGCCAAGAGACCCAGTACTTC	CASSKGSQETQYF
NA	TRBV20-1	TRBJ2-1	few	TGCAGTGCTAGAGATCCGACGAGCTCCTACAATGAGCAGTTCTTC	CSARDPTSSYNEQFF
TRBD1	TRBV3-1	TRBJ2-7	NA	TGTGCCAGCAGCCCTCGTCACGGACAGGGGGTGTCCTACTACGAGCAGTACTTC	CASSPRHGQGVSYYEQYF
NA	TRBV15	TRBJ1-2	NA	TGTGCCACCAGCAGAGATTTAGCGGGGGGCTACGCCTTC	CATSRDLAGGYAF
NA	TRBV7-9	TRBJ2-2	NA	TGTGCCAGCAGCTTCCCCGGGACTCCTCAAGCCCCTCCGGACACCGGGGAGCTGTTTTTT	CASSFPGTPQAPPDTGELFF
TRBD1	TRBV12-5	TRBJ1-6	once	TGTGCTAGTGGACCCGGGACAGATAATTCACCCCTCCACTTT	CASGPGTDNSPLHF
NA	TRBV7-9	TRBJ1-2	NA	TGTGCCAGCAGGCCCCCGGCAGGGACTGGCTACACCTTC	CASRPPAGTGYTF
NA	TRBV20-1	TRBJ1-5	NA	TGCAGTGCTATATCGGGACGGGGTAATCAGCCCCAGCATTTT	CSAISGRGNQPQHF
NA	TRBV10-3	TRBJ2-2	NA	TGTGCCATCAGTGATGCCCAGTCGAACACCGGGGAGCTGTTTTTT	CAISDAQSNTGELFF
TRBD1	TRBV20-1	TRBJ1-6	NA	TGCAGTGCTAGAGACCCACGGGGGACAGGATCCTATAATTCACCCCTCCACTTT	CSARDPRGTGSYNSPLHF
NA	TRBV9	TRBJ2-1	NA	TGTGCCAGCACTAGCGATACCGATGAGCAGTTCTTC	CASTSDTDEQFF
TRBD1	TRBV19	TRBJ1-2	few	TGTGCCAGTAGTATGGATCGATTGGGACAGGGGACCTATGGCTACACCTTC	CASSMDRLGQGTYGYTF
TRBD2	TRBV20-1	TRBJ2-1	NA	TGCAGTGCTAGCCTAGCGGGGGGGTATGAGCAGTTCTTC	CSASLAGGYEQFF
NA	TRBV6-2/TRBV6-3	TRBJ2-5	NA	TGTGCCAGCAGGCCCAGGCAGGGGACGGCGGAGACCCAGTGCTTC	CASRPRQGTAETQCF
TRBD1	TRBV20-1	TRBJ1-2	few	TGCAGTGCTGGGGGACAGGGAAACTATGGCTACACCTTC	CSAGGQGNYGYTF
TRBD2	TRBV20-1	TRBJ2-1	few	TGCAGTGCTAGGCCTAGCGGGGAAAATCTATTGTCAGTAAATGAGCAGTTCTTC	CSARPSGENLLSVNEQFF
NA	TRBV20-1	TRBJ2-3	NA	TGCAGTGCAAAAGACGGTTTAGACACAGATACGCAGTATTTT	CSAKDGLDTDTQYF
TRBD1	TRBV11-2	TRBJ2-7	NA	TGTGCCAGCAGCTTAGATCCGGGGACAGCCTCCTACGAGCAGTACTTC	CASSLDPGTASYEQYF
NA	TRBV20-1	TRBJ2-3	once	TGCAGTGCGGAAGGGACTTCCTACACAGATACGCAGTATTTT	CSAEGTSYTDTQYF
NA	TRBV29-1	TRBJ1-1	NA	TGCAGCGTCGCTTATTGGGGGAACACTGAAGCTTTCTTT	CSVAYWGNTEAFF
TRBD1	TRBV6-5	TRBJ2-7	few	TGTGCCAGCAGTTATTTCCAACCCGGGACAGGGGTAAGCTCCTACGAGCAGTACTTC	CASSYFQPGTGVSSYEQYF
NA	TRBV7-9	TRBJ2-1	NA	TGTGCCAGCAGCTTTGCGGAAGATGAGCAGTTCTTC	CASSFAEDEQFF
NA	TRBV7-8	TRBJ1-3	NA	TGTGCCAGCAGCCCACCGGGACCCAGGGGAAACACCATATATTTT	CASSPPGPRGNTIYF
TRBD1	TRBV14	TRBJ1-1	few	TGTGCCAGCAGCCAAGTTAGTATGTTTTTAACACAGGGGAAGGTCACTGAAGCTTTCTTT	CASSQVSMFLTQGKVTEAFF
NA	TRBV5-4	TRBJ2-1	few	TGTGCCAGCAGCTTTGACAGGGAGCAGTTCTTC	CASSFDREQFF
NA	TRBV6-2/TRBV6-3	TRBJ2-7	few	TGTGCCAGCAGTCTCCAGGGATCGCCCAACGAGCAGTACTTC	CASSLQGSPNEQYF
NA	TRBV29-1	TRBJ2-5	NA	TGCAGCGTTCGGGCAGGGGGGGAGGAGACCCAGTACTTC	CSVRAGGEETQYF
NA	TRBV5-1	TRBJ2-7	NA	TGCGCCAGCAGCCTGACCCAATACGACGAGCAGTACTTC	CASSLTQYDEQYF
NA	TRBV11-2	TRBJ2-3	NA	TGTGCCAGCAGCTTAACATCCCCCCGGGACTCCCTGGGTACGCAGTATTTT	CASSLTSPRDSLGTQYF
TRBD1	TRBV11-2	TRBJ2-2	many	TGTGCCAGCAGTTTGAGACAGGGGACCGGGGAGCTGTTTTTT	CASSLRQGTGELFF